A single sample gave rise to the 19 T cell receptor beta chains below, sequenced in a study of liver allograft versus peripheral blood T cells. Study as a whole: Recipients' peripheral blood served as the comparator for T cell receptor repertoires in transplanted livers.

TCRdb re-derived calls from the reads in MiXCR, one entry per CDR3 protein. The sample has approximately 16,000 distinct CDR3 sequences, 22% seen once. These TCRs come from a human patient who had a liver transplant. Some T cells may be the graft donor's.

The chain has TRBV9 and TRBJ2-5, with 11 bases lining up with TRBD2. This CDR3 is built from 16 residues. Germline CDR1 and CDR2: SGDLS and YYNGEE. J was trimmed by 2 bases and V by 4 bases; bases with no gene match: 7. The CDR3 region is CASSITSGGFQETQYF. The CDR3 coding sequence is TGTGCCAGCAGCATTACTAGCGGGGGTTTTCAAGAGACCCAGTACTTC.

The chain joins TRBV12-3 or TRBV12-4 to TRBJ2-1; 12 nucleotides match TRBD2. V shed 6 bases, J shed 5 bases, and the junction held 5 bases outside the gene matches. There are 15 residues in the CDR3. In nucleotides, the CDR3 is TGTGCCAGCAGCACACTAGCGGGGGGCGACAATGAGCAGTTCTTC. This gives the protein CASSTLAGGDNEQFF.

This clonotype was observed at least ten times. This chain joins TRBV13 and TRBJ2-5; D perhaps matches TRBD2 (6 bases). The CDR3 sequence is 14 residues long. Germline V CDR1 and CDR2: PRHDT, FYEKMQ (reference sequence). Trimming cost V 3 bases and J 5 bases, with 13 bases left between them. The CDR3 spells CASSFTGVSETQYF. CDR3 nucleotide sequence: TGTGCCAGCAGCTTTACGGGAGTGAGCGAGACCCAGTACTTC.

The table lists this clonotype with a few counts. The gene calls are TRBV6-6 and TRBJ2-7; D is possibly TRBD1 (5 bases). Trimming stripped 3 bases from V and 2 bases from J, with 11 bases between. The CDR3 is made up of 14 amino acids. Germline V lookup: CDR1 MNHNY, CDR2 SVGAGI (reference sequence). The CDR3 coding sequence is TGTGCCAGCAGTTATTCAGACAGAGCCTACGAGCAGTACTTC. Its translation: CASSYSDRAYEQYF.

This clonotype was observed a few times. V gene TRBV29-1 combines with J gene TRBJ1-2; weak D call: TRBD1 (6 bases). Germline assignment: CDR1 SQVTM and CDR2 ANQGSEA. Trimming removed 7 bases at V and 10 bases at J, with 16 bases between. This CDR3 contains 11 residues. This CDR3 is CSAGTQYSYTF. CDR3 sequence (DNA): TGCAGCGCCGGGACACAATATTCCTACACCTTC.

This clonotype has more than one count but fewer than ten. This chain links TRBV27 with TRBJ2-1, with D uncertain. CDR3 length: 16 amino acids. CDR1 MNHEY and CDR2 SMNVEV come from the germline V gene (reference sequence). V lost 6 bases to trimming and J lost 0 bases, with 15 bases between them. Written as DNA, the CDR3 is TGTGCCAGCAGGATGGTTTGGATGAGCTCCTACAATGAGCAGTTCTTC. Amino acids: CASRMVWMSSYNEQFF.

The rearrangement links TRBV12-3 or TRBV12-4 to TRBJ1-1; D possibly corresponds to TRBD1 (5 bases). V shed 5 bases and J shed 0 bases, with 10 bases lying between them. The CDR3 extends over 14 amino acids. CDR3 loop: CASSTRQLNTEAFF. DNA of the CDR3: TGTGCCAGCAGTACCCGACAGTTGAACACTGAAGCTTTCTTT.

This clonotype was counted at least ten times. The CDR3 reads CASSVRQDNSPLHF. In DNA form, the CDR3 reads TGTGCCAGCAGCGTAAGGCAGGATAATTCACCCCTCCACTTT. The chain is built from TRBV9 and TRBJ1-6; D uncertain. The CDR3 is made up of 14 amino acids. Germline V gives CDR1 SGDLS, CDR2 YYNGEE. Trimming stripped 1 base from V and 5 bases from J, with 7 bases between.

The rearrangement joins TRBV19 to TRBJ1-5; D remains unclear. CDR3 size: 16 residues. Germline V gene sequence: CDR1 LNHDA, CDR2 SQIVND (reference sequence). Trimming left V 5 bases short and J 0 bases short, with 14 bases between. This CDR3 reads CASSFFAGVSNQPQHF. CDR3 DNA sequence: TGTGCCAGTAGTTTTTTCGCGGGAGTTAGCAATCAGCCCCAGCATTTT. The full variable domain, its missing parts supplied by reference TRBV19 and TRBJ1-5, is DGGITQSPKYLFRKEGQNVTLSCEQNLNHDAMYWYRQDPGQGLRLIYYSQIVNDFQKGDIAEGYSVSREKKESFPLTVTSAQKNPTAFYLCASSFFAGVSNQPQHFGDGTRLSIL.

This chain links TRBV12-3 or TRBV12-4 with TRBJ2-1, with 15 bases fitting TRBD2. V gave up 8 bases and J gave up 4 bases; unmatched junction bases: 12. The CDR3 extends over 18 amino acids. CDR3: CASRPGTSGRSVYNEQFF. The DNA of the CDR3 is TGTGCCAGCCGACCCGGGACTAGCGGGAGGTCGGTATACAATGAGCAGTTCTTC.

The gene calls are TRBV7-9 and TRBJ2-1, with TRBD2 matching 14 bases. The V gene's germline CDR1 is SEHNR and CDR2 FQNEAQ (reference sequence). The CDR3 is 22 amino acids. V was clipped by 0 bases and J by 3 bases; unmatched bases: 16. CDR3 sequence (DNA): TGTGCCAGCAGCTTAGCGCGTTTGACTAGCGGGAGGGCGAATCAAGTCTACAATGAGCAGTTCTTC. This sequence encodes CASSLARLTSGRANQVYNEQFF. The whole variable domain, filled in from reference TRBV7-9 and TRBJ2-1, reads DTGVSQNPRHKITKRGQNVTFRCDPISEHNRLYWYRQTLGQGPEFLTYFQNEAQLEKSRLLSDRFSAERPKGSFSTLEIQRTEQGDSAMYLCASSLARLTSGRANQVYNEQFFGPGTRLTVL.

This clonotype was picked up a small number of times. A far larger clone is just one base off, so this is likely a read error. This chain connects TRBV10-3 to TRBJ2-1; tentative D call: TRBD2 (6 bases). In germline, CDR1 is ENHRY, CDR2 SYGVKD. This CDR3 is 17 amino acids long. Trimming cost V 3 bases and J 1 base, with 16 bases left between them. This CDR3 is CAISDSWDFGSYNEQFF. The CDR3 DNA reads as TGTGCCATCAGTGACTCATGGGACTTCGGGTCCTACAATGAGCAGTTCTTC.

The chain links TRBV2 to TRBJ1-1; D call uncertain. Germline-derived CDR1 and CDR2 are SNHLY and FYNNEI. The CDR3 covers 14 residues. The V and J ends lost 2 bases and 5 bases respectively, with 12 bases between them. DNA for the CDR3: TGTGCCAGCAGTGAAACCGGGCCGGGAACTGAAGCTTTCTTT. Translating gives CASSETGPGTEAFF. The full variable domain, rest sourced from reference TRBV2 and TRBJ1-1, is EPEVTQTPSHQVTQMGQEVILRCVPISNHLYFYWYRQILGQKVEFLVSFYNNEISEKSEIFDDQFSVERPDGSNFTLKIRSTKLEDSAMYFCASSETGPGTEAFFGQGTRLTVV.

With respect to this clonotype: A single base separates this from a much larger clone, so it may be a read error. The V call is TRBV6-1, the J call TRBJ2-1; D gene uncertain. V dropped 4 bases and J dropped 7 bases, with 5 bases sitting between them. The length of the CDR3 is 11 residues. CDR1 is MNHNS, CDR2 SASEGT, per germline. The CDR3 reads CASSGFNEQFF. CDR3 DNA: TGTGCCAGCAGTGGATTTAATGAGCAGTTCTTC.

The chain uses TRBV12-3 or TRBV12-4 and TRBJ2-3; no clear D. Deletions cut 6 bases from V and 5 bases from J, with 6 bases between. This CDR3 comprises 11 residues. The CDR3 sequence is CASSPRDTQYF. CDR3 coding DNA: TGTGCCAGCAGCCCCCGAGATACGCAGTATTTT.

This clonotype was seen only once. The chain couples TRBV20-1 to TRBJ2-7, with 11 bases that match TRBD1. The germline V gene encodes CDR1 DFQATT and CDR2 SNEGSKA (reference sequence). The length of the CDR3 is 14 residues. V was pared by 5 bases and J by 1 base, with 4 bases of the junction left unmatched. The CDR3 DNA follows: TGCAGTGCTCGCGGACAGGGGGCTTCCTACGAGCAGTACTTC. Protein: CSARGQGASYEQYF.

This clonotype was observed many times. V and J are TRBV12-3 or TRBV12-4 and TRBJ1-1; D is unclear. V shed 6 bases and J shed 4 bases, with 12 bases lying between them. CDR3 length: 13 amino acids. The CDR3 coding sequence is TGTGCCAGCAGCTCGAGGGAGGGCACTGAAGCTTTCTTT. Translating gives CASSSREGTEAFF.

This clonotype was detected many times. The CDR3 is CASSHQLVQGTNSPLHF. The CDR3 coding sequence is TGTGCCAGCAGTCATCAGCTGGTTCAGGGTACAAATTCACCCCTCCACTTT. The chain recombines TRBV6-6 with TRBJ1-6; the D gene is possibly TRBD1 (5 bases). Germline-derived CDR1 and CDR2 are MNHNY and SVGAGI (reference sequence). Deletions cut 5 bases from V and 7 bases from J, with 21 bases between. The CDR3 loop spans 17 amino acids.

This clonotype was detected ten times or more. The V gene is TRBV18, the J gene TRBJ1-5; 8 nucleotides align to TRBD1. With V trimmed by 3 bases and J by 2 bases, 6 bases remained unmatched. The CDR3 is 16 residues long. Germline loops: CDR1 KGHSH, CDR2 LQKENI. The CDR3 bases are TGTGCCAGCTCACCGGGAACAGGGGGACGCAATCAGCCCCAGCATTTT. This encodes CASSPGTGGRNQPQHF.